The source of this TCR beta chain is a study of regulatory T cells in long-lasting Graves disease. This clonotype is judged medium-sized. CDR3-region Arm-PCR and iRepertoire HTBI primers produced the TCR beta libraries. Using its own MiXCR run on the multiplex PCR reads, TCRdb lists one record per CDR3 protein. The table lists fewer than 450,000 distinct CDR3 sequences, less than 25% of them singletons. The time point was: persistent/refractory GD, antithyroid drugs over 5 years with positive TRAb. RNA extracted from PBMCs served as the sequencing template. The receptor's source is a female donor with Graves disease. The input for sequencing was peripheral blood mononuclear cells (PBMCs), taken when the disease was refractory, from a patient treated with antithyroid drugs.

CDR3 DNA sequence: TGTGCCAGCACGGCCGTCATCAACTATGGCTACACCTTC. Translating gives CASTAVINYGYTF. V usage is TRBV2 and J usage is TRBJ1-2, with unresolved D. V dropped 7 bases and J dropped 2 bases, with 11 bases sitting between them. CDR1 and CDR2 (germline): SNHLY, FYNNEI. This CDR3 spans 13 amino acids. The full variable domain, with the rest looked up from reference TRBV2 and TRBJ1-2, is EPEVTQTPSHQVTQMGQEVILRCVPISNHLYFYWYRQILGQKVEFLVSFYNNEISEKSEIFDDQFSVERPDGSNFTLKIRSTKLEDSAMYFCASTAVINYGYTFGSGTRLTVV.